The next 24 T cell receptor beta chains were all read from a single sample in a study of blood T cell repertoires in COVID-19. Only in-frame clones appear in the TCRdb table, and some are missing; sequencing was by immunoSEQ multiplex PCR. The sample carries around 400,000 clones, roughly 90% recorded once. The sample comprised peripheral blood. These receptors all come from a man in his forties or fifties with acute or convalescent COVID-19.

The rearrangement joins TRBV5-4 to TRBJ2-5; D not certain. Germline lookup yields CDR1 SGHNT and CDR2 YYREEE (reference sequence). Trimming stripped 0 bases from V and 4 bases from J, with 4 bases between. The CDR3 covers 12 residues. CDR3 sequence (DNA): TGTGCCAGCAGCTTGGATCGAGAGACCCAGTACTTC. Protein: CASSLDRETQYF.

This chain uses TRBV4-2 with TRBJ2-5; the match to TRBD2 covers 8 bases. The ends lost 4 bases at V and 5 bases at J; junction bases unmatched: 21. The CDR3 totals 19 residues. Germline V lookup: CDR1 LGHNA, CDR2 YNFKEQ. The CDR3 loop reads CASSPYLSRGGRSRETQYF. As DNA, the CDR3 is TGTGCCAGCAGCCCCTATTTGAGTCGGGGGGGCCGGTCACGGGAGACCCAGTACTTC.

V is TRBV6-5 and J is TRBJ1-4; D is perhaps TRBD1 (6 bases). V lost 8 bases and J lost 10, with 17 bases in between. The CDR3 contains 13 residues. Germline CDR1 MNHEY, CDR2 SVGAGI. CDR3 loop: CASRPGGAGKLFF. In nucleotides, the CDR3 is TGTGCCAGCCGCCCGGGGGGGGCAGGAAAACTGTTTTTT.

The chain employs TRBV5-6 and TRBJ1-2; 9 bases agree with TRBD1. The CDR3 runs 18 residues. The germline V gene encodes CDR1 SGHDT and CDR2 YYEEEE. After removal of 2 bases from V and 4 bases from J, the junction contained 15 bases not matched to a gene. The CDR3 nucleotides read TGTGCCAGCAGCTTTGGCCGCCGTGGGACAGGGACAATCTATGGCTACACCTTC. Its protein is CASSFGRRGTGTIYGYTF.

The rearrangement links TRBV13 to TRBJ1-2, with 9 bases lining up with TRBD1. The CDR3 runs to 13 residues. The trim removed 5 bases at V and 8 bases at J, leaving 6 bases unmatched. The germline gives CDR1 PRHDT, CDR2 FYEKMQ (reference sequence). The CDR3 DNA reads as TGTGCCAGCAGCGTCACAGGGGGCTGGGGCTACACCTTC. Translation: CASSVTGGWGYTF.

The chain is built from TRBV28 and TRBJ2-7; 7 bases are a match to TRBD1. This CDR3 contains 14 residues. The V gene's germline CDR1 is MDHEN and CDR2 SYDVKM. With 6 bases clipped from V and 1 base from J, the junction kept 6 bases outside the gene matches. The CDR3 reads CASRPGQPSYEQYF. The CDR3 DNA sequence: TGTGCCAGCAGACCGGGACAGCCTTCCTACGAGCAGTACTTC.

V is TRBV12-5 and J is TRBJ2-3, with 7 bases that match TRBD1. CDR1 is LGHNT, CDR2 FRNRAP, per germline. The CDR3 is 16 residues long. The V gene end was trimmed by 4 bases and the J gene end by 0 bases; junction bases not matched to a gene: 7. The CDR3 sequence is CASGWTGQSSTDTQYF. The CDR3 region has the DNA TGTGCTAGTGGTTGGACAGGTCAATCGAGCACAGATACGCAGTATTTT.

This clone was seen once. The chain is built from TRBV20-1 and TRBJ2-1; 7 bases agree with TRBD2. With V trimmed by 3 bases and J by 8 bases, 10 bases remained unmatched. Germline V lookup: CDR1 DFQATT, CDR2 SNEGSKA (reference sequence). This CDR3 spans 14 amino acids. CDR3 DNA: TGCAGTGCTAGTCACGGACTAGTATTTCATGAGCAGTTCTTC. Translated, it gives CSASHGLVFHEQFF.

The chain uses TRBV5-1 and TRBJ2-7; 9 bases map to TRBD1. The CDR3 totals 16 residues. The V gene's germline CDR1 is SGHRS and CDR2 YFSETQ. V was pared by 0 bases and J by 0 bases, with 4 bases of the junction left unmatched. DNA of the CDR3: TGCGCCAGCAGCTTGGTCCTGACAGGGGGCTCCTACGAGCAGTACTTC. Translating it yields CASSLVLTGGSYEQYF.

The chain uses TRBV27 and TRBJ2-1; 9 bases agree with TRBD2. This CDR3 contains 14 residues. Trimming took 9 bases from V and 7 from J; bases not matched to a gene: 10. CDR1 is MNHEY and CDR2 is SMNVEV in the germline V gene (reference sequence). The CDR3 region has the DNA TGTGCCAGTACCCTAGCGGGGTCGGGAAATGAGCAGTTCTTC. Translation gives CASTLAGSGNEQFF.

J is TRBJ2-7 and V is TRBV20-1; no definite D call. Trimming took 3 bases from V and 4 from J, leaving 10 bases between them. There are 12 residues in the CDR3. Germline values: CDR1 DFQATT, CDR2 SNEGSKA (reference sequence). This CDR3 reads CSASLAGYEQYF. CDR3 in DNA: TGCAGTGCTAGTTTGGCCGGGTACGAGCAGTACTTC.

The chain joins TRBV28 to TRBJ2-7, with 8 bases matching TRBD1. V trimming: 4 bases; J trimming: 6 bases; junction bases outside the gene matches: 14. The CDR3 is made up of 16 amino acids. The V gene's germline CDR1 is MDHEN and CDR2 SYDVKM. The CDR3 bases are TGTGCCAGCAGTTCCTACGGACAGGGAATAAGGTCCGAGCAGTACTTC. Protein product: CASSSYGQGIRSEQYF. The complete variable domain, with remaining parts taken from reference TRBV28 and TRBJ2-7, reads DVKVTQSSRYLVKRTGEKVFLECVQDMDHENMFWYRQDPGLGLRLIYFSYDVKMKEKGDIPEGYSVSREKKERFSLILESASTNQTSMYLCASSSYGQGIRSEQYFGPGTRLTVT.

The chain links TRBV11-2 to TRBJ2-5; 12 nucleotides agree with TRBD2. There are 14 residues in the CDR3. Germline assignment: CDR1 SGHAT and CDR2 FQNNGV. The ends lost 5 bases at V and 5 bases at J; junction bases unmatched: 3. In nucleotides, the CDR3 is TGTGCCAGCAGCCCCGGACTAGCGGGGGAGACCCAGTACTTC. Protein sequence: CASSPGLAGETQYF.

CDR3: CASSLTTGAGNTIYF. As DNA, the CDR3 is TGTGCCAGCAGCTTAACAACAGGGGCTGGAAACACCATATATTTT. This rearrangement joins TRBV7-9 to TRBJ1-3; TRBD1 agrees at 7 bases. J gave up 2 bases and V 2 bases, and 3 bases lay outside the gene matches. Germline CDR1 SEHNR, CDR2 FQNEAQ (reference sequence). The CDR3 runs 15 residues.

CDR3 sequence reads: CASSQGLSTDTQYF. CDR3 nucleotides: TGTGCCAGCAGCCAAGGACTAAGCACAGATACGCAGTATTTT. The chain combines TRBV3-1 (or the pseudogene TRBV3-2) with TRBJ2-3; D may be TRBD2 (5 bases). CDR3 length: 14 amino acids. The germline V gene has CDR1 LGHDT and CDR2 YNNKEL (reference sequence). V gave up 1 base and J gave up 0 bases, with 5 bases separating them.

The V gene is TRBV10-3, the J gene TRBJ1-2; D gene unclear. The CDR3 sequence is 12 residues long. Per germline, CDR1 ENHRY and CDR2 SYGVKD. Trimming shortened V by 3 bases and J by 2 bases, and 4 bases separated the two germline ends. The CDR3 loop is CAISDQNYGYTF. The CDR3 DNA follows: TGTGCCATCAGTGATCAGAACTATGGCTACACCTTC.

The chain joins TRBV28 to TRBJ1-2; tentative D call: TRBD1 (6 bases). V was trimmed by 4 bases and J by 0 bases, leaving 15 bases between them. The CDR3 is 16 amino acids. Germline lookup yields CDR1 MDHEN and CDR2 SYDVKM. The CDR3 DNA reads TGTGCCAGCAGTTCCTCCAGACAGGTAGCTAACTATGGCTACACCTTC. This sequence encodes CASSSSRQVANYGYTF.

This clone came up a few times. This chain uses TRBV6-6 with TRBJ1-2, with D hard to call. There are 12 residues in the CDR3. V was pared by 8 bases and J by 1 base, with 8 bases between. Germline CDR1 and CDR2: MNHNY and SVGAGI (reference sequence). CDR3 sequence reads: CASGESNYGYTF. CDR3 DNA sequence: TGTGCCAGCGGGGAGAGTAACTATGGCTACACCTTC.

The chain joins TRBV5-1 to TRBJ1-1; 8 bases line up with TRBD1. Germline V gene lookup returns CDR1 SGHRS and CDR2 YFSETQ. The CDR3 is made up of 15 amino acids. V trimming: 4 bases; J trimming: 1 base; junction bases outside the gene matches: 6. CDR3 in amino acids: CASSPTGTGNTEAFF. The CDR3 DNA sequence: TGCGCCAGCAGCCCAACCGGGACAGGGAACACTGAAGCTTTCTTT.

This clone was observed a few times. V gene TRBV29-1 combines with J gene TRBJ2-2, with D possibly TRBD2 on 5 matching bases. Per the germline V gene, CDR1 is SQVTM and CDR2 is ANQGSEA. The CDR3 loop spans 12 amino acids. Trimming removed 6 bases from V and 4 bases from J, with 9 bases in between. CDR3 residues: CSVEVGTGELFF. The CDR3 DNA sequence: TGCAGCGTGGAGGTGGGCACCGGGGAGCTGTTTTTT.

The chain employs TRBV5-4 and TRBJ1-2; perhaps TRBD1 as D (6 bases). Trimming removed 2 bases from V and 5 bases from J, with 13 bases in between. This CDR3 contains 14 residues. Germline-derived CDR1 and CDR2 are SGHNT and YYREEE (reference sequence). The CDR3 is CASSLGGRGYGYTF. The CDR3 DNA is TGTGCCAGCAGCTTAGGGGGAAGAGGATATGGCTACACCTTC.

The rearrangement joins TRBV2 to TRBJ2-1, with a possible D match to TRBD1 (6 bases). The CDR3 sequence is 14 residues long. Germline V gives CDR1 SNHLY, CDR2 FYNNEI. V was shortened by 11 bases and J by 0 bases, with 14 bases between the two germline ends. The CDR3 region is CAGRDIASYNEQFF. The CDR3 DNA reads as TGTGCCGGAAGGGACATCGCCTCCTACAATGAGCAGTTCTTC.

The J gene is TRBJ1-2, the V gene TRBV10-3; a weak D match, TRBD1 (6 bases). V lost 6 bases and J 2 bases, leaving 19 bases between the germline ends. There are 16 residues in the CDR3. Germline CDR1 and CDR2: ENHRY and SYGVKD. The CDR3 protein is CAIRAQGSGPNYGYTF. The CDR3 DNA reads TGTGCCATCAGGGCTCAGGGGAGCGGACCCAACTATGGCTACACCTTC.

This sequence joins TRBV5-1 and TRBJ2-7, with 8 bases fitting TRBD1. Germline V CDR1 and CDR2: SGHRS, YFSETQ. V was pared by 5 bases and J by 6 bases, with 22 bases of the junction left unmatched. The CDR3 extends over 18 amino acids. CDR3 nucleotides: TGCGCCAGCAGTATTGGCCGGGCCCTAGGACAGGGTATCTCCGAGCAGTACTTC. This sequence encodes CASSIGRALGQGISEQYF.